One and the same sample provided the 3 T cell receptor beta chains below, sequenced in a study of neurological immune-mediated disorders. TCRdb called the 5' RACE reads again in MiXCR, with one record for every CDR3 protein. The table has tens of thousands of distinct CDR3 sequences, 3% to 4% seen once; the top ten hold about 2%. The source material was CD4+ T cells from blood. The receptors derive from a middle-aged woman with multiple sclerosis.

This clonotype has at least ten counts. This chain uses TRBV4-1 with TRBJ1-5; 7 bases align to TRBD1. From germline, CDR1 is MGHRA and CDR2 YSYEKL. The trim removed 0 bases at V and 5 bases at J, leaving 7 bases unmatched. The CDR3 spans 16 residues. The CDR3 coding sequence is TGCGCCAGCAGCCAAGAAGGGGGCATATCGTATCAGCCCCAGCATTTT. Protein: CASSQEGGISYQPQHF.

This clonotype showed up many times. The chain has TRBV12-3 or TRBV12-4 and TRBJ1-4; TRBD1 matches 7 bases. J was trimmed by 4 bases and V by 2 bases; bases with no gene match: 1. The CDR3 sequence is 14 residues long. In DNA form, the CDR3 reads TGTGCCAGCAGTTTACACAGGGGTAATGAAAAACTGTTTTTT. Encoded protein: CASSLHRGNEKLFF.

This clonotype was observed at least ten times. The gene calls are TRBV11-1 and TRBJ2-2; tentatively, D is TRBD1 (5 bases). CDR3 length: 14 amino acids. V dropped 5 bases and J dropped 1 base, with 8 bases sitting between them. Per the germline V gene, CDR1 is SGHAT and CDR2 is FQDESV (reference sequence). The CDR3 here is CASSVQVNTGELFF. For the CDR3, the DNA is TGTGCCAGCAGCGTACAGGTGAACACCGGGGAGCTGTTTTTT.